This T cell receptor (beta chain) was identified in a study of T cell repertoires in cytomegalovirus infection. Overall study: Shared public TCR beta signatures pointed to both CMV infection and a matching HLA type.

TCRdb ran MiXCR on the reads and lists one entry per CDR3 protein. This table holds fewer than 650,000 distinct CDR3 sequences, about 39% found once. Study-wide results and limits: Cumulative public TCR beta family frequency identified carriers of CMV plus the relevant HLA.

The V segment lost 6 bases and the J segment 8 bases; nucleotides outside the gene matches: 9. The CDR3 sequence is 14 residues long. To note about this clonotype: Its antigen is as yet unknown.

This receptor was taken from a human donor in good health (CMV status not recorded). Some clones in this sample may be carry-over from other donors' samples. The gene calls are TRBV12-3 or TRBV12-4 and TRBJ2-1; 8 positions agree with TRBD2. Sequenced here: cultured PBMCs, sampled from culture after CMV antigen stimulation. DNA for the CDR3: TGTGCCAGCAGCCCTCGGACTAGCCTAGATGAGCAGTTCTTC. It codes for CASSPRTSLDEQFF.